These 19 T cell receptor beta chains were all obtained from the same sample, sequenced in a study of human T cells and chemical hapten exposure. Attachment of unique molecular identifiers to individual cDNA molecules was performed in the library. Each CDR3 protein gets one entry after TCRdb re-called the reads with MiXCR. The sample lists around 120,000 distinct CDR3 sequences, roughly 8.5% occurring once. Extraction yielded total RNA from whole blood (unfractionated). Sequenced sample: whole blood. The source is a human donor in good health. Some clones in this sample may be carry-over from other donors' samples.

A few counts support this clonotype. This chain joins TRBV20-1 and TRBJ2-1; 7 bases map to TRBD2. Germline-derived CDR1 and CDR2 are DFQATT and SNEGSKA (reference sequence). With 5 bases clipped from V and 7 bases from J, the junction kept 11 bases outside the gene matches. The CDR3 is made up of 14 amino acids. The chain's CDR3 is CSAWTRLLDNEQFF. DNA for the CDR3: TGCAGTGCTTGGACTAGACTCCTGGATAATGAGCAGTTCTTC.

This clonotype occurred many times. This chain connects TRBV20-1 to TRBJ2-7, with D tentatively TRBD2 (6 bases). V lost 6 bases and J lost 4, with 19 bases in between. CDR3 size: 14 residues. The V gene's germline CDR1 is DFQATT and CDR2 SNEGSKA (reference sequence). The CDR3 bases are TGCAGTGCCCTAGGAGGGTCTAGCGCTTACGAGCAGTACTTC. Translated: CSALGGSSAYEQYF.

This clonotype has at least ten counts. The chain joins TRBV5-1 to TRBJ1-6, with D unresolved. The CDR3 has 12 amino acids. V lost 4 bases and J lost 8, with 7 bases in between. Germline assignment: CDR1 SGHRS and CDR2 YFSETQ. The CDR3 loop is CASSRHDSPLHF. The CDR3 DNA is TGCGCCAGCAGCAGACATGATTCACCCCTCCACTTT.

As concerns this clonotype: A much larger clone differs from this one at a single base, so this may be a read error. The chain employs TRBV5-5 and TRBJ1-3; D unresolved. CDR1 is SGHKS and CDR2 is YYEKEE in the germline V gene (reference sequence). This CDR3 region has 14 residues. The CDR3 DNA is TGTGCCAGCAGCTTGGGAGGGTTTGGAAACACCAAATATTTT. It codes for CASSLGGFGNTKYF.

This clonotype was counted many times. CDR3 in amino acids: CASSSRAIGITEAFF. CDR3 coding DNA: TGTGCCAGCAGCAGCCGGGCCATAGGGATCACTGAAGCTTTCTTT. This rearrangement joins TRBV13 to TRBJ1-1, with D uncertain. The CDR3 contains 15 residues. CDR1 PRHDT and CDR2 FYEKMQ come from the germline V gene (reference sequence). V was pared by 5 bases and J by 4 bases, with 17 bases between.

The gene calls are TRBV27 and TRBJ2-7; 7 nucleotides align to TRBD1. V lost 7 bases to trimming and J lost 5 bases; unmatched junction nucleotides: 14. The CDR3 runs to 15 residues. Germline CDR1 is MNHEY and CDR2 is SMNVEV (reference sequence). DNA for the CDR3: TGTGCCAGCACTCCGACAGGGACCTTAAGGAACGAGCAGTACTTC. Its translation: CASTPTGTLRNEQYF.

This clonotype appeared many times. The chain links TRBV6-1 to TRBJ2-1; D not certain. CDR1 and CDR2 (germline): MNHNS, SASEGT. This CDR3 is 14 amino acids long. The V end lost 0 bases, the J end lost 10 bases, and 13 bases lay between the germline ends. For the CDR3, the DNA is TGTGCCAGCAGTGAAGCGAGGCAGGTAGAAGAGCAGTTCTTC. Translation gives CASSEARQVEEQFF.

This clonotype was seen only a few times. The CDR3 bases are TGTGCCATCAGTGCACCCCGCACAGATACGCAGTATTTT. This encodes CAISAPRTDTQYF. The chain is built from TRBV10-3 and TRBJ2-3; no firm D call. Germline values: CDR1 ENHRY, CDR2 SYGVKD. Between the trimmed V and J ends, which lost 4 bases and 1 base, there was a span of 6 bases. The CDR3 consists of 13 residues.

V and J are TRBV12-3 or TRBV12-4 and TRBJ2-5; TRBD2 matches 12 bases. Losses at the gene ends were 3 bases for V and 5 bases for J; bases not matched to a gene: 10. The CDR3 is 17 residues long. The CDR3 sequence: CASSFPTSGRGQETQYF. The CDR3 coding sequence is TGTGCCAGCAGTTTCCCGACTAGCGGGAGAGGGCAGGAGACCCAGTACTTC.

The chain has TRBV11-2 and TRBJ2-2; no firm D call. Germline V gene lookup returns CDR1 SGHAT and CDR2 FQNNGV. CDR3 length: 17 residues. Trimming stripped 5 bases from V and 0 bases from J, with 16 bases between. The CDR3 DNA sequence: TGTGCCAGCAGCCTTAGGGTACGGGCAGCGAACACCGGGGAGCTGTTTTTT. Encoded protein: CASSLRVRAANTGELFF.

This clonotype has ten or more counts. The chain combines TRBV18 with TRBJ1-5; D might be TRBD1 (5 bases). The CDR3 contains 14 residues. Germline CDR1 reads KGHSH; CDR2 reads LQKENI. The ends were cut back, 3 bases at V and 3 bases at J, with 9 bases in the middle. This CDR3 reads CASSPSGDNQPQHF. CDR3 bases: TGTGCCAGCTCACCCTCGGGGGACAATCAGCCCCAGCATTTT.

J is TRBJ1-5 and V is TRBV27; the D is unclear. Germline loops: CDR1 MNHEY, CDR2 SMNVEV (reference sequence). V lost 4 bases to trimming and J lost 6 bases, with 10 bases between them. The CDR3 covers 13 residues. CDR3 loop: CASSSEAGQPQHF. DNA of the CDR3: TGTGCCAGCAGTTCCGAGGCGGGTCAGCCCCAGCATTTT.

This clonotype was seen only a few times. The chain combines TRBV9 with TRBJ2-7; D gene uncertain. Trimming cost V 0 bases and J 1 base, with 8 bases left between them. There are 14 residues in the CDR3. CDR1 is SGDLS and CDR2 is YYNGEE in the germline V gene. CDR3 in amino acids: CASSVGGDSYEQYF. DNA for the CDR3: TGTGCCAGCAGCGTAGGAGGTGATTCCTACGAGCAGTACTTC.

This clonotype was detected many times. This sequence joins TRBV30 and TRBJ1-6; tentative D call: TRBD1 (5 bases). The CDR3 sequence is 13 residues long. V lost 2 bases and J lost 6, with 8 bases in between. CDR1 is GTSNPN, CDR2 SVGIG, per germline (reference sequence). The CDR3 DNA reads as TGTGCCTGGAGTTCGGACACTAATTCACCCCTCCACTTT. As protein: CAWSSDTNSPLHF.

This clonotype was counted ten times or more. The chain employs TRBV12-5 and TRBJ1-5; maybe TRBD1 (6 bases). Trimming removed 6 bases at V and 3 bases at J, with 9 bases between. Per the germline V gene, CDR1 is LGHNT and CDR2 is FRNRAP. The CDR3 consists of 13 residues. CDR3 protein: CASGGDINQPQHF. The CDR3 bases are TGTGCTAGTGGAGGGGACATCAATCAGCCCCAGCATTTT.

The chain is built from TRBV2 and TRBJ1-4, with TRBD1 as a possible D gene (6 bases). Trimming shortened V by 0 bases and J by 8 bases, and 10 bases separated the two germline ends. CDR1 SNHLY and CDR2 FYNNEI come from the germline V gene. The CDR3 is 14 residues long. The CDR3 reads CASSEADGQEKLFF. DNA of the CDR3: TGTGCCAGCAGTGAAGCCGATGGACAGGAAAAACTGTTTTTT. Looking up the rest from reference TRBV2 and TRBJ1-4 gives the full variable domain: EPEVTQTPSHQVTQMGQEVILRCVPISNHLYFYWYRQILGQKVEFLVSFYNNEISEKSEIFDDQFSVERPDGSNFTLKIRSTKLEDSAMYFCASSEADGQEKLFFGSGTQLSVL.

This clonotype was detected a few times. The V call is TRBV5-5, the J call TRBJ2-2; D possibly matches TRBD1 or TRBD2 (5 bases each). V was clipped by 2 bases and J by 5 bases, with 13 bases between them. The germline gives CDR1 SGHKS, CDR2 YYEKEE (reference sequence). The CDR3 runs 15 residues. CDR3 loop: CASSFGPEGTGELFF. The DNA of the CDR3 is TGTGCCAGCAGCTTTGGTCCCGAGGGGACCGGGGAGCTGTTTTTT.

This clonotype appeared once. The chain carries TRBV29-1 and TRBJ2-3, with D perhaps matching TRBD1 (6 bases). Between the trimmed V and J ends, which lost 3 bases and 5 bases, there was a span of 15 bases. This CDR3 region has 14 residues. Germline V gene lookup returns CDR1 SQVTM and CDR2 ANQGSEA. The CDR3 region has the DNA TGCAGCGTTGAGGTGGGGGCCGCGGGAGATACGCAGTATTTT. This encodes CSVEVGAAGDTQYF.

This clonotype came up a few times. The rearrangement joins TRBV5-4 to TRBJ1-2; D is ambiguous. Trimming took off 0 bases at V and 4 bases at J, with 10 bases between the two ends. Germline values: CDR1 SGHNT, CDR2 YYREEE (reference sequence). The CDR3 has 14 residues. CDR3 residues: CASSLAGNVYGYTF. The CDR3 DNA reads TGTGCCAGCAGCTTGGCGGGTAACGTCTATGGCTACACCTTC.